This T cell receptor (beta chain) is from a study of shared clonotypes between healthy human individuals. Naive-designated CD8 cells lacked CD45RO, were positively enriched for CCR7, and omitted terminally differentiated effector memory CD45RA+ cells. All donors were healthy HIV-negative adults lacking recent acute infections or vaccinations. Clones were read by immunoSEQ multiplex PCR, and TCRdb kept only the in-frame ones, dropping some. The sample consists of about 610,000 clones, around 96% of them appearing once. CDR3 length: 15 residues. V shed 4 bases and J shed 5 bases, with 15 bases lying between them. Germline V gene sequence: CDR1 SEHNR, CDR2 FQNEAQ (reference sequence).

V and J are TRBV7-9 and TRBJ2-1; D perhaps matches TRBD2 (6 bases). This receptor was obtained from a woman aged 25 to 45 in good health. Sequencing was done on a sample of naive CD8+ T cells sorted from blood. Here the CDR3 reads CASSSLPSDDNEQFF. CDR3 sequence (DNA): TGTGCCAGCAGCTCACTGCCTAGCGACGACAATGAGCAGTTCTTC. Looking up the rest from reference TRBV7-9 and TRBJ2-1 gives the full variable domain: DTGVSQNPRHKITKRGQNVTFRCDPISEHNRLYWYRQTLGQGPEFLTYFQNEAQLEKSRLLSDRFSAERPKGSFSTLEIQRTEQGDSAMYLCASSSLPSDDNEQFFGPGTRLTVL.